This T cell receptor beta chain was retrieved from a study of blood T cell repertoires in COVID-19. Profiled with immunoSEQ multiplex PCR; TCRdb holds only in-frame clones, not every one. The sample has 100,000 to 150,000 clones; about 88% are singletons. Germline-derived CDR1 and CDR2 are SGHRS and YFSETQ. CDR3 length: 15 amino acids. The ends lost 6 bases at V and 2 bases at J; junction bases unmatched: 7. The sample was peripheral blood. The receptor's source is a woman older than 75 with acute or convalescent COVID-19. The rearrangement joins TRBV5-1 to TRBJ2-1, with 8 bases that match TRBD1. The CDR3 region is CASTARGQAYNEQFF. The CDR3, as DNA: TGCGCCAGCACCGCTCGGGGACAGGCCTACAATGAGCAGTTCTTC.